This T cell receptor (beta chain) was sequenced for a study of technical replicates of blood from several donors. Sequencing was performed with immunoSEQ multiplex PCR; in TCRdb, only in-frame clones are kept and a portion is missing. Altogether about 100,000 clones are present, 90% to 96% being singletons, with the ten largest covering 0.2% to 0.25%. The CDR3 is 15 amino acids. V dropped 2 bases and J dropped 0 bases, with 11 bases sitting between them. Germline V gene sequence: CDR1 SEHNR, CDR2 FQNEAQ (reference sequence). This clonotype originated in a human donor in good health. This chain uses TRBV7-9 with TRBJ2-7; D is possibly TRBD1 (5 bases). The sequenced material came from T cells isolated from PBMCs. The CDR3 region has the DNA TGTGCCAGCAGCTTACAACAGGCTCCCTCCTACGAGCAGTACTTC. Translating it yields CASSLQQAPSYEQYF.